Listed below are T cell receptor beta chains from one sample, sequenced in a study of blood T cell repertoires in COVID-19. The method was immunoSEQ multiplex PCR; TCRdb's version includes in-frame clones alone and lacks a portion of them. The sample consists of more than 350,000 clones, more than 75% of them appearing once. The sample was peripheral blood. Receptor source: a woman aged 30 to 39 with COVID-19, enrolled during active disease. The CDR3 runs from the conserved cysteine through the conserved F or W. The D gene is left open where the match is weak. Only part of the rows carry a size: once, few, many, or a class if the clone is expanded.

>TRBJ2-7|-|12|-|TRBV12-3/TRBV12-4
TGTGCCAGCAGTACCGACACCTACGAGCAGTACTTC
CASSTDTYEQYF
>TRBJ2-1|-|15|TRBD1|TRBV6-5
TGTGCCAGCAGTCCGGGGACAGACCTTTTAAATGAGCAGTTCTTC
CASSPGTDLLNEQFF
>TRBJ1-1|-|11|-|TRBV28
TGTGCCAGCACCTCCGGCACTGAAGCTTTCTTT
CASTSGTEAFF
>TRBJ2-7|-|13|-|TRBV4-3
TGCGCCAGCAGCCCCTGGGCGGGCTACGAGCAGTACTTC
CASSPWAGYEQYF
>TRBJ1-2|-|15|-|TRBV11-2
TGTGCCAGCAGCTTAGAGATGCAGGGCGTCTCTGGCTACACCTTC
CASSLEMQGVSGYTF
>TRBJ1-5|few|13|TRBD1|TRBV30
TGTGCCTGGAGTCGGGACAGAGGGCAGCCCCAGCATTTT
CAWSRDRGQPQHF
>TRBJ1-3|-|16|TRBD1|TRBV9
TGTGCCAGCAGCGTAGCCAGGGGGCTAGCGGGAAACACCATATATTTT
CASSVARGLAGNTIYF
>TRBJ2-1|-|14|TRBD2|TRBV28
TGTGCCAGCAGTACTAGCGGGAGGAACAATGAGCAGTTCTTC
CASSTSGRNNEQFF
>TRBJ2-3|-|12|-|TRBV7-9
TGTGCCAGCAGCTCCACCGGAGGGACGCAGTATTTT
CASSSTGGTQYF
>TRBJ1-1|-|15|TRBD1|TRBV27
TGTGCCAGCAGTATCGGACAGGGTACGAACACTGAAGCTTTCTTT
CASSIGQGTNTEAFF
>TRBJ2-1|-|15|TRBD2|TRBV5-1
TGCGCCAGCAGCTGGAGGACTAGCGGGAGCAATGAGCAGTTCTTC
CASSWRTSGSNEQFF
>TRBJ2-7|-|14|-|TRBV5-4
TGTGCCAGCAGCTCCAGGGGGGACGGTCATGGGCAGTACTTC
CASSSRGDGHGQYF
>TRBJ1-1|-|15|-|TRBV7-2
TGTGCCAGCAGCTTAATAGTCCGGGGAGGCGCTGAAGCTTTCTTT
CASSLIVRGGAEAFF
>TRBJ2-3|-|16|TRBD2|TRBV11-2
TGTGCCAGCAGCCCGTGGACTAGCGCGACGGGAGATACGCAGTATTTT
CASSPWTSATGDTQYF
>TRBJ2-2|-|18|TRBD2|TRBV5-4
TGTGCCAGCAGACCTACCGGGACTAGCGGGGGAAACACCGGGGAGCTGTTTTTT
CASRPTGTSGGNTGELFF
>TRBJ2-7|-|16|TRBD2|TRBV20-1
TGCAGTGCTAGTTTCCTATCCGGGACTAGCGGGAACGAGCAGTACTTC
CSASFLSGTSGNEQYF
>TRBJ2-5|-|19|-|TRBV7-9
TGTGCCAGCAGCCCCCCCCGGGGTAGCGGTGGGCGGGATGTAGAGACCCAGTACTTC
CASSPPRGSGGRDVETQYF
>TRBJ2-7|-|14|TRBD2|TRBV28
TGTGCCAGCAGTCTTAGCGGGAGATCCTACGAGCAGTACTTC
CASSLSGRSYEQYF
>TRBJ2-7|few|13|-|TRBV6-1
TGTGCCAGCAGTGACCCGAGCTCCTACGAGCAGTACTTC
CASSDPSSYEQYF
>TRBJ2-7|once|13|-|TRBV5-3
TGTGCCAGAAGCTTGCGAAGCTCCCACGAGCAGTACTTC
CARSLRSSHEQYF
>TRBJ2-7|-|13|-|TRBV19
TGTGCCAGTATTTCGACAGCCACGTACGAGCAGTACTTC
CASISTATYEQYF
>TRBJ2-7|-|15|-|TRBV10-1
TGCGCCAGCAGTGAGTCAAGCGGGCGGGCTTACGAGCAGTACTTC
CASSESSGRAYEQYF
>TRBJ2-1|-|14|-|TRBV6-5
TGTGCCAGCAGTTATGGGGGGGGCGACAATGAGCAGTTCTTC
CASSYGGGDNEQFF
>TRBJ2-1|-|14|TRBD2|TRBV24-1
TGTGCCACCGGGACTAGCGGGGGATACAATGAGCAGTTCTTC
CATGTSGGYNEQFF
>TRBJ1-5|-|13|TRBD1|TRBV2
TGTGCCGGGAACAGGGGGCTGAATCAGCCCCAGCATTTT
CAGNRGLNQPQHF
>TRBJ1-1|-|13|-|TRBV6-5
TGTGCAAGCAACTGGGGCGGGGAAACTGAAGCTTTCTTT
CASNWGGETEAFF
>TRBJ2-4|once|15|-|TRBV15
TGTGCCACCAGCGCCAGGCGAAGCCCTTTAAACATTCAGTACTTC
CATSARRSPLNIQYF
>TRBJ1-5|-|13|-|TRBV4-1
TGCGCCAGCAGCCAAGAAGCGGGTCAGCCCCAGCATTTT
CASSQEAGQPQHF
>TRBJ2-1|-|16|TRBD1|TRBV24-1
TGTGCCACCAGTGATCCAGCCAGGGGGAACTACAATGAGCAGTTCTTC
CATSDPARGNYNEQFF
>TRBJ2-3|once|15|TRBD2|TRBV6-4
TGTGCCAGCAGTGACGAGGCGGGAGGGCCAGATACGCAGTATTTT
CASSDEAGGPDTQYF
>TRBJ2-7|-|17|TRBD2|TRBV2
TGTGCCAGCAGTGAAGGCGGTAGCGGGAGGACCTCCTACGAGCAGTACTTC
CASSEGGSGRTSYEQYF
>TRBJ2-4|-|16|TRBD1|TRBV10-2
TGCGCCAGCAGTGCCGGACAGGTTCTAGCCAAAAACATTCAGTACTTC
CASSAGQVLAKNIQYF
>TRBJ2-5|-|14|-|TRBV29-1
TGCAGCGTTGAGTCAGCCGGGGGCCAAGAGACCCAGTACTTC
CSVESAGGQETQYF
>TRBJ2-5|-|15|TRBD2|TRBV5-1
TGCGCCAGCAGCGTGGGACTAGCGGATCAAGAGACCCAGTACTTC
CASSVGLADQETQYF
>TRBJ2-1|-|15|-|TRBV7-6
TGTGCCAGCAGCTTAGGTACACAATCCTACAATGAGCAGTTCTTC
CASSLGTQSYNEQFF
>TRBJ2-1|many|16|TRBD2|TRBV5-8
TGTGCCAGCAGCCTACTAGCGGGAATCACCTACAATGAGCAGTTCTTC
CASSLLAGITYNEQFF
>TRBJ1-5|-|13|TRBD1|TRBV12-3/TRBV12-4
TGTGCCAGCAGTTTGACAGGGAACCAGCCCCAGCATTTT
CASSLTGNQPQHF
>TRBJ2-2|once|12|-|TRBV6-2/TRBV6-3
TGTGCCAGCAGTTACTACTTCGGGGAGCTGTTTTTT
CASSYYFGELFF